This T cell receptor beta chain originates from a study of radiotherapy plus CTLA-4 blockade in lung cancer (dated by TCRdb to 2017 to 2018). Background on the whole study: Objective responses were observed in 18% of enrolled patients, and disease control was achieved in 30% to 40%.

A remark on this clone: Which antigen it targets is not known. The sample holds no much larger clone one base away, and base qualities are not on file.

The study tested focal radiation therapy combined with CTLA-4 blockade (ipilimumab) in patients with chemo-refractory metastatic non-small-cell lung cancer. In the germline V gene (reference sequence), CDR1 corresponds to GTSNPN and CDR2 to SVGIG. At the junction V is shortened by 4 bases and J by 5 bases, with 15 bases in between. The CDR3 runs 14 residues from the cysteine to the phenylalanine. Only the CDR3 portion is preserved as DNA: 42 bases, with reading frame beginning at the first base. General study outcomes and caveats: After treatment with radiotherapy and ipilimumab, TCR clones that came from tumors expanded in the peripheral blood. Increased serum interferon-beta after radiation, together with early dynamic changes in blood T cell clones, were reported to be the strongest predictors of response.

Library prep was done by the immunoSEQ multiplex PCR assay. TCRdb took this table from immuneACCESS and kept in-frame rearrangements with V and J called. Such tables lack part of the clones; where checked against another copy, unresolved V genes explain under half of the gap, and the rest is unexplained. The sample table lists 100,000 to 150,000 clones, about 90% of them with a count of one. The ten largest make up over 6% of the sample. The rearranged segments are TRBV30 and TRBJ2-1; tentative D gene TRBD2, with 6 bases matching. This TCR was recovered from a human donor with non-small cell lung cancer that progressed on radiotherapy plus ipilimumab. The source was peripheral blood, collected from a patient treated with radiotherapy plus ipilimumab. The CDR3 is CAWMSTRTNNEQFF. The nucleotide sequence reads TGTGCCTGGATGAGTACCCGGACTAACAATGAGCAGTTCTTC.